These 13 T cell receptor beta chains came from one sample sequenced in a study of blood T cell repertoires in COVID-19. Profiled with immunoSEQ multiplex PCR; TCRdb holds only in-frame clones, not every one. The data hold around 80,000 clones, with over 80% observed a single time. Material for sequencing was peripheral blood. These TCRs come from a human donor in a cohort sampled during active COVID-19.

The chain recombines TRBV11-2 with TRBJ2-5, with D possibly being TRBD2 (6 bases). V was clipped by 9 bases and J by 5 bases, with 19 bases between them. The CDR3 consists of 14 residues. The germline V gene has CDR1 SGHAT and CDR2 FQNNGV. In nucleotides, the CDR3 is TGTGCCAGTCTGGGCAGGGACTTTAAGGAGACCCAGTACTTC. It codes for CASLGRDFKETQYF.

The chain is built from TRBV10-3 and TRBJ1-6, with a possible D match to TRBD1 (5 bases). The CDR3 loop spans 15 amino acids. CDR1 ENHRY and CDR2 SYGVKD come from the germline V gene. Deletions cut 3 bases from V and 7 bases from J, with 13 bases between. The CDR3 loop is CAISDWEGTNSPLHF. CDR3 nucleotides: TGTGCCATCAGTGATTGGGAGGGGACGAATTCACCCCTCCACTTT.

The chain combines TRBV12-3 or TRBV12-4 with TRBJ2-2; a possible D gene is TRBD1 (5 bases). The CDR3 is made up of 13 amino acids. With 1 base removed from V and 6 bases from J, the gap between germline ends came to 6 bases. CDR3 nucleotide sequence: TGTGCCAGCAGTTTAGAAGGGGCCGGGGAGCTGTTTTTT. Translating it yields CASSLEGAGELFF.

The rearrangement joins TRBV7-3 to TRBJ2-1; 9 bases are a match to TRBD1. CDR3 size: 15 residues. Germline CDR1 SGHTA, CDR2 FQGTGA. V shed 5 bases, J shed 7 bases, and the junction held 9 bases outside the gene matches. This CDR3 is CASSHRDRVENEQFF. CDR3 in DNA: TGTGCCAGCAGCCACCGGGACAGGGTCGAAAATGAGCAGTTCTTC.

This chain links TRBV5-4 with TRBJ2-7, with 11 bases matching TRBD2. Germline trimming cut 6 bases from V and 3 bases from J; bases unmatched to any gene: 11. From germline, CDR1 is SGHNT and CDR2 YYREEE (reference sequence). This CDR3 region has 16 residues. CDR3 DNA: TGTGCCAGCACCCCTTCGGTAGCGGGGGGGCACTACGAGCAGTACTTC. This gives the protein CASTPSVAGGHYEQYF.

The chain employs TRBV2 and TRBJ2-7; 10 positions agree with TRBD1. With 0 bases clipped from V and 6 bases from J, the junction kept 2 bases outside the gene matches. The CDR3 runs to 14 residues. CDR1 is SNHLY and CDR2 is FYNNEI in the germline V gene. CDR3 in amino acids: CASSEARTGGEQYF. The CDR3 DNA follows: TGTGCCAGCAGTGAAGCCCGGACAGGGGGCGAGCAGTACTTC.

The V gene is TRBV24-1, the J gene TRBJ2-5, with 10 positions matching TRBD1. CDR1 is KGHDR, CDR2 SFDVKD, per germline. V trimming: 5 bases; J trimming: 4 bases; junction bases outside the gene matches: 12. This CDR3 is built from 17 residues. The CDR3 reads CATSGFGGTGAGETQYF. CDR3 DNA sequence: TGTGCCACCAGTGGCTTTGGCGGGACAGGGGCCGGAGAGACCCAGTACTTC.

J is TRBJ1-6 and V is TRBV2; tentatively, D is TRBD1 (6 bases). Germline V lookup: CDR1 SNHLY, CDR2 FYNNEI. Trimming took 4 bases from V and 6 from J, leaving 13 bases between them. The CDR3 is made up of 15 amino acids. The DNA for the CDR3 is TGTGCCAGCAGTGGAGACAGGACTTTTAATTCACCCCTCCACTTT. Translated: CASSGDRTFNSPLHF.

This clone is a singleton in its sample. The chain has TRBV3-1 (or the pseudogene TRBV3-2) and TRBJ1-6; 8 bases align to TRBD1. Germline lookup yields CDR1 LGHDT and CDR2 YNNKEL (reference sequence). Trimming at V came to 4 bases and at J to 6 bases, leaving 8 bases not matched to a gene. The CDR3 is 16 residues long. CDR3 sequence: CASSPGTGGVNSPLHF. CDR3 sequence (DNA): TGTGCCAGCAGCCCGGGGACAGGTGGTGTTAATTCACCCCTCCACTTT.

This chain uses TRBV2 with TRBJ1-1; the D gene is possibly TRBD1 (6 bases). V was cut by 3 bases and J by 4 bases, with 12 bases left in between. CDR3 length: 14 amino acids. Per the germline V gene, CDR1 is SNHLY and CDR2 is FYNNEI. The CDR3 protein is CASSDQGSGTEAFF. The CDR3 DNA reads as TGTGCCAGCAGTGACCAGGGGTCGGGCACTGAAGCTTTCTTT.

The chain joins TRBV3-1 (or the pseudogene TRBV3-2) to TRBJ2-3, with a possible D match to TRBD2 (6 bases). Trimming took off 4 bases at V and 4 bases at J, with 6 bases between the two ends. Germline-derived CDR1 and CDR2 are LGHDT and YNNKEL (reference sequence). The CDR3 length is 12 residues. The CDR3 DNA follows: TGTGCCAGCAGCCTAGCGGCAGATACGCAGTATTTT. Protein: CASSLAADTQYF.

This clone has a handful of counts. Other DNA sequences of this sample code for an identical CDR3. CDR3 in DNA: TGTGCCAGCAGCCGACTAGCGGGTTCCTACGAGCAGTACTTC. Protein: CASSRLAGSYEQYF. The gene calls are TRBV11-3 and TRBJ2-7, with TRBD2 identical over 10 bases. From germline, CDR1 is SGHNT and CDR2 YENEEA. This CDR3 has 14 residues. V shed 5 bases, J shed 1 base, and the junction held 2 bases outside the gene matches. The full variable domain, completed using reference TRBV11-3 and TRBJ2-7, is EAGVVQSPRYKIIEKKQPVAFWCNPISGHNTLYWYLQNLGQGPELLIRYENEEAVDDSQLPKDRFSAERLKGVDSTLKIQPAELGDSAVYLCASSRLAGSYEQYFGPGTRLTVT.

The genes are TRBV28 and TRBJ1-5; the D is unclear. V was cut by 5 bases and J by 9 bases, with 14 bases left in between. The CDR3 has 13 amino acids. Germline V CDR1 and CDR2: MDHEN, SYDVKM. CDR3 sequence: CASSPQEARPQHF. In DNA form, the CDR3 reads TGTGCCAGCAGTCCCCAGGAGGCGCGGCCCCAGCATTTT.